Sequencing of this TCR beta chain was carried out in a study of human T cells and chemical hapten exposure. Time point defined: patch test 1, 2 weeks after DPC sensitization. As to treatment: therapeutic diphenylcyclopropenone sensitization with weekly scalp DPC. Overall study results and limits: Counts of expanded TCRs at PT1 were positively correlated with patch test score. While controls formed fewer of them, expanded TCRs formed significantly more large CDR3 similarity clusters.

One entry per CDR3 protein results from TCRdb running MiXCR on the RACE reads. The sample has 350,000 or so distinct CDR3 sequences, roughly 6.9% seen once. Many counts were recorded for this clonotype. As yet, its antigen is unknown. Germline V gene lookup returns CDR1 MNHEY and CDR2 SVGEGT. This CDR3 is built from 17 residues. Germline trimming cut 5 bases from V and 0 bases from J; bases unmatched to any gene: 11. Specimen: whole blood, collected in connection with sensitization to the hapten diphenylcyclopropenone (DPC). This clonotype was obtained from a woman younger than 30 with alopecia areata. Some clones in this sample may be carry-over from other donors' samples. The chain combines TRBV6-2 or TRBV6-3 with TRBJ2-3; 7 bases align to TRBD2. The CDR3 sequence: CASSQKGGLDSTDTQYF. The CDR3 DNA reads as TGTGCCAGCAGTCAGAAAGGAGGACTAGACAGCACAGATACGCAGTATTTT.